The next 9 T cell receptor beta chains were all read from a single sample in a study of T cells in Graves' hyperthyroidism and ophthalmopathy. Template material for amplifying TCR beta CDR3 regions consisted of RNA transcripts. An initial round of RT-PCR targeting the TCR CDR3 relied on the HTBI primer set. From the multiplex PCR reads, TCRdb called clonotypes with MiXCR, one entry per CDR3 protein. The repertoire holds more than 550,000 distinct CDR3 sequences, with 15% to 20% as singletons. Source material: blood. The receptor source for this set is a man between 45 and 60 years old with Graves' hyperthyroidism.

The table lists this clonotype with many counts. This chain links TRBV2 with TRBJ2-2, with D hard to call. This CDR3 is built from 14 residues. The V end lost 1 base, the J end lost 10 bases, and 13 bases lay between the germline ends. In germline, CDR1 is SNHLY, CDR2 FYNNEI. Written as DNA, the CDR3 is TGTGCCAGCAGTGAAGAGTATCCGAATACGGAGCTGTTTTTT. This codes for CASSEEYPNTELFF.

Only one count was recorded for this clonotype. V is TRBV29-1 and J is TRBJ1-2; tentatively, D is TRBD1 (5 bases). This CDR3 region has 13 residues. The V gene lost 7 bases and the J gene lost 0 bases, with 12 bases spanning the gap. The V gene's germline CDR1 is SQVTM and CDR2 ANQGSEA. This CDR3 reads CSGWDVANYGYTF. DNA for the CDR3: TGCAGCGGTTGGGACGTAGCTAACTATGGCTACACCTTC.

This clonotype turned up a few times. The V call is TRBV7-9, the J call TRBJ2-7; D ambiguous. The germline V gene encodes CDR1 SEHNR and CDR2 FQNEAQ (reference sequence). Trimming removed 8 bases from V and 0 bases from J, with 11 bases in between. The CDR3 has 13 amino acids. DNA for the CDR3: TGTGCCAGCCTTTCTACGGGCTCCTACGAGCAGTACTTC. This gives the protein CASLSTGSYEQYF.

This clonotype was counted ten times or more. The CDR3 DNA follows: TGTGCCAGCAGTTACTCGAGTGACCGTCAAGAGACCCAGTACTTC. Protein product: CASSYSSDRQETQYF. The chain employs TRBV6-5 and TRBJ2-5; D call uncertain. Trimming left V 0 bases short and J 2 bases short, with 10 bases between. The V gene's germline CDR1 is MNHEY and CDR2 SVGAGI. CDR3 length: 15 amino acids.

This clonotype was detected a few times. CDR3 sequence (DNA): TGTGCCAGCAGTTTTTACGGGGGGCTAGCGGGAGGCCTAGAGACCCAGTACTTC. This codes for CASSFYGGLAGGLETQYF. The chain carries TRBV28 and TRBJ2-5, with 11 bases that match TRBD2. Germline V gene lookup returns CDR1 MDHEN and CDR2 SYDVKM. This CDR3 spans 18 amino acids. The J segment lost 4 bases and the V segment lost 3 bases, leaving 13 bases of the junction unmatched.

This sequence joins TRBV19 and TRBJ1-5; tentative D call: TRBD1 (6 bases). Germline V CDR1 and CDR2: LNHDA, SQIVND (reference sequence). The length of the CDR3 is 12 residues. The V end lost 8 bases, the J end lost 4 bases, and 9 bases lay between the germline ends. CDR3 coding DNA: TGTGCCAGTTGTGACAGGAATCAGCCCCAGCATTTT. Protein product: CASCDRNQPQHF.

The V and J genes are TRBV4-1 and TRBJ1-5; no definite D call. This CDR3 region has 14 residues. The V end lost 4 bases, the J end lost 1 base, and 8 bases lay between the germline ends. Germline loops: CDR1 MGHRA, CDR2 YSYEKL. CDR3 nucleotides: TGCGCCAGCAGCCGGGAAGGGAGCAATCAGCCCCAGCATTTT. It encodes CASSREGSNQPQHF.

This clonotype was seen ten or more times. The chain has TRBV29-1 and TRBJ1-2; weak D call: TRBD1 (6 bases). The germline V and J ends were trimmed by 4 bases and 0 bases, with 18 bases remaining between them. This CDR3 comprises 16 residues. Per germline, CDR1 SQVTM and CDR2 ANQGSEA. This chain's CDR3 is CSVVRDGQPTNYGYTF. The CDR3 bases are TGCAGCGTTGTTCGGGATGGACAGCCAACTAACTATGGCTACACCTTC. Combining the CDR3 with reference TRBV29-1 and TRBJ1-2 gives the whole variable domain SAVISQKPSRDICQRGTSLTIQCQVDSQVTMMFWYRQQPGQSLTLIATANQGSEATYESGFVIDKFPISRPNLTFSTLTVSNMSPEDSSIYLCSVVRDGQPTNYGYTFGSGTRLTVV.

The CDR3 is CASGPTGRTNYGYTF. In DNA, the CDR3 is TGTGCCAGCGGTCCCACGGGGCGGACTAACTATGGCTACACCTTC. The chain is built from TRBV6-1 and TRBJ1-2; D perhaps matches TRBD1 (5 bases). Trimming left V 8 bases short and J 0 bases short, with 16 bases between. From germline, CDR1 is MNHNS and CDR2 SASEGT. This CDR3 comprises 15 residues.